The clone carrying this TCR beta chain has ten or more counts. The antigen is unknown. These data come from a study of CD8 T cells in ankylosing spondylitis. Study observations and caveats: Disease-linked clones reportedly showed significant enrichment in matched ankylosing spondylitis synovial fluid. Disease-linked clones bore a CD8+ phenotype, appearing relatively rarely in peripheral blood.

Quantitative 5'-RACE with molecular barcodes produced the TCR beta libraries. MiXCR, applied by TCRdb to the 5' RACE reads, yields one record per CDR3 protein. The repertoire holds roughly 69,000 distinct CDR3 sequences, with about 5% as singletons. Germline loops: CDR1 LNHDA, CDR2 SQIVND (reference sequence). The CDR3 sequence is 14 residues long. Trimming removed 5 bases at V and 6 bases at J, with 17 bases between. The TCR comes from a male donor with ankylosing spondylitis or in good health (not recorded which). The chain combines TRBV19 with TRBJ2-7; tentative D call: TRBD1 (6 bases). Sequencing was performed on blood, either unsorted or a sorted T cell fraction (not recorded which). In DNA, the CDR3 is TGTGCCAGTAGTCTCGCATCCAGGGGAAGCGAGCAGTACTTC. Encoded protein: CASSLASRGSEQYF. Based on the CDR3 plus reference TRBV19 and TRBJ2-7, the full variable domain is DGGITQSPKYLFRKEGQNVTLSCEQNLNHDAMYWYRQDPGQGLRLIYYSQIVNDFQKGDIAEGYSVSREKKESFPLTVTSAQKNPTAFYLCASSLASRGSEQYFGPGTRLTVT.